The 20 T cell receptor beta chains below all came from one sample that was sequenced in a study of T cell responses to AZD1222 COVID-19 vaccine. The data were produced by immunoSEQ multiplex PCR, yet TCRdb's version contains in-frame clones alone and is incomplete. The sample lists some 150,000 clones; around nine tenths were seen once. The source material was peripheral blood, sampled on day 0 of AZD1222 vaccination. These receptors came from an adult in good health.

The J gene is TRBJ2-3, the V gene TRBV5-1; D may be TRBD2 (5 bases). V was shortened by 4 bases and J by 0 bases, with 15 bases between the two germline ends. This CDR3 comprises 16 residues. The V gene's germline CDR1 is SGHRS and CDR2 YFSETQ. CDR3 in amino acids: CASSLERIDSTDTQYF. The CDR3 nucleotides are TGCGCCAGCAGCCTCGAGCGGATAGATAGCACAGATACGCAGTATTTT.

This clone occurred once. This chain links TRBV7-9 with TRBJ2-6; D may be TRBD1 (5 bases). V shed 1 base and J shed 1 base, with 11 bases lying between them. This CDR3 is built from 17 residues. Germline V lookup: CDR1 SEHNR, CDR2 FQNEAQ (reference sequence). The CDR3 DNA reads TGTGCCAGCAGCTTAGACCCCAGGGAATCTGGGGCCAACGTCCTGACTTTC. This encodes CASSLDPRESGANVLTF.

The chain carries TRBV2 and TRBJ2-5; 7 bases fit TRBD2. Trimming cost V 7 bases and J 5 bases; bases outside gene matches: 13. The CDR3 has 15 residues. In germline, CDR1 is SNHLY, CDR2 FYNNEI. The CDR3 protein is CASTELAWEGETQYF. The DNA for the CDR3 is TGTGCCAGCACCGAACTAGCGTGGGAGGGGGAGACCCAGTACTTC.

This rearrangement joins TRBV27 to TRBJ1-5; D is uncertain. The CDR3 runs to 13 residues. CDR1 and CDR2 (germline): MNHEY, SMNVEV (reference sequence). Between the trimmed V and J ends, which lost 2 bases and 7 bases, there was a span of 9 bases. CDR3 coding DNA: TGTGCCAGCAGTTTAACGGAAATCCAGCCCCAGCATTTT. Translating it yields CASSLTEIQPQHF.

This chain uses TRBV3-1 (or the pseudogene TRBV3-2) with TRBJ2-7, with 11 bases aligning to TRBD2. From germline, CDR1 is LGHDT and CDR2 YNNKEL (reference sequence). V lost 4 bases to trimming and J lost 7 bases; unmatched junction nucleotides: 9. This CDR3 is 15 amino acids long. CDR3 amino acids: CASSLQLAGAGEQYF. In nucleotides, the CDR3 is TGTGCCAGCAGCCTACAACTAGCGGGAGCTGGAGAGCAGTACTTC.

Only one count was recorded for this clone. The V and J genes are TRBV24-1 and TRBJ1-2; 9 positions match TRBD1. Germline CDR1 reads KGHDR; CDR2 reads SFDVKD. The CDR3 loop spans 14 amino acids. V was pared by 3 bases and J by 3 bases, with 1 base of the junction left unmatched. CDR3 region: CATSDRQGDYGYTF. CDR3 nucleotides: TGTGCCACCAGTGATCGACAGGGGGACTATGGCTACACCTTC.

This rearrangement joins TRBV11-1 to TRBJ1-2; 8 bases align to TRBD1. The CDR3 contains 14 residues. The V segment lost 5 bases and the J segment 4 bases; nucleotides outside the gene matches: 6. The germline V gene has CDR1 SGHAT and CDR2 FQDESV (reference sequence). The chain's CDR3 is CASSPDREGYGYTF. The CDR3 nucleotides are TGTGCCAGCAGCCCGGACAGGGAGGGCTATGGCTACACCTTC.

V gene TRBV4-1 combines with J gene TRBJ1-5, with 9 bases lining up with TRBD1. The J segment lost 4 bases and the V segment lost 5 bases, leaving 9 bases of the junction unmatched. Germline loops: CDR1 MGHRA, CDR2 YSYEKL. The CDR3 length is 16 residues. In DNA, the CDR3 is TGCGCCAGCAGCTCTGGGACAGGGTCTCTAAATCAGCCCCAGCATTTT. It specifies CASSSGTGSLNQPQHF.

The CDR3: CASSLGVYENTEAFF. The CDR3 coding sequence is TGTGCCAGCAGCTTGGGGGTTTACGAGAACACTGAAGCTTTCTTT. The rearrangement uses TRBV5-8 and TRBJ1-1; no clear D. Germline CDR1 reads SGHTS; CDR2 reads YDEGEE. CDR3 length: 15 residues. Trimming left V 0 bases short and J 1 base short, with 10 bases between.

The chain is built from TRBV2 and TRBJ2-3, with 8 bases fitting TRBD2. This CDR3 is 13 amino acids long. Germline loops: CDR1 SNHLY, CDR2 FYNNEI. The V and J ends lost 8 bases and 3 bases, in that order; junction bases with no gene match: 4. This CDR3 reads CASLAGTTDTQYF. The DNA of the CDR3 is TGTGCCAGCCTAGCGGGCACTACAGATACGCAGTATTTT.

The chain recombines TRBV12-3 or TRBV12-4 with TRBJ1-1, with 7 bases aligning to TRBD1. J lost 1 base, V lost 7 bases, and 3 bases had no gene match. The CDR3 extends over 13 amino acids. The CDR3 reads CASNRQGNTEAFF. The DNA for the CDR3 is TGTGCCAGCAATAGACAGGGGAACACTGAAGCTTTCTTT.

This chain connects TRBV3-1 (or the pseudogene TRBV3-2) to TRBJ2-6; TRBD1 matches 7 bases. This CDR3 spans 16 amino acids. CDR1 LGHDT and CDR2 YNNKEL come from the germline V gene (reference sequence). V shed 5 bases, J shed 4 bases, and the junction held 8 bases outside the gene matches. The CDR3 DNA reads as TGTGCCAGCAGCTTCCCCGGGACAGCAGGGGCCAACGTCCTGACTTTC. Its protein is CASSFPGTAGANVLTF.

The chain couples TRBV6-5 to TRBJ1-1, with D uncertain. V lost 4 bases and J 2 bases, leaving 11 bases between the germline ends. The CDR3 runs 14 residues. Germline V CDR1 and CDR2: MNHEY, SVGAGI. This CDR3 is CASSLRGVNTEAFF. The DNA of the CDR3 is TGTGCCAGCAGTTTGCGTGGGGTCAACACTGAAGCTTTCTTT.

V gene TRBV5-1 combines with J gene TRBJ1-1; TRBD1 agrees at 10 bases. The junction had 9 bases not matched to a gene; V was cut back by 4 bases and J by 6 bases. The CDR3 covers 15 residues. Germline lookup yields CDR1 SGHRS and CDR2 YFSETQ. The CDR3 DNA is TGCGCCAGCAGCCTAAGACCGGGACAGGGGTCTGAAGCTTTCTTT. It is translated as CASSLRPGQGSEAFF.

V and J are TRBV28 and TRBJ1-4; 10 nucleotides agree with TRBD1. The V gene's germline CDR1 is MDHEN and CDR2 SYDVKM. The CDR3 is 15 amino acids. With 2 bases clipped from V and 5 bases from J, the junction kept 2 bases outside the gene matches. The CDR3 loop reads CASSLTTGGNEKLFF. In DNA, the CDR3 is TGTGCCAGCAGTTTAACGACAGGGGGCAATGAAAAACTGTTTTTT.

The gene calls are TRBV29-1 and TRBJ2-1; D not resolved. V lost 5 bases and J 8 bases, leaving 13 bases between the germline ends. This CDR3 is 12 amino acids long. Germline lookup yields CDR1 SQVTM and CDR2 ANQGSEA. This chain's CDR3 is CSVKSPGDEQFF. CDR3 sequence (DNA): TGCAGCGTTAAGTCTCCAGGCGATGAGCAGTTCTTC.

The chain recombines TRBV30 with TRBJ1-2, with 11 bases aligning to TRBD1. The CDR3 sequence is 15 residues long. Germline-derived CDR1 and CDR2 are GTSNPN and SVGIG (reference sequence). Trimming removed 1 base from V and 4 bases from J; junction bases left unmatched: 5. The CDR3 protein is CAWSADRGRPYGYTF. The DNA for the CDR3 is TGTGCCTGGAGTGCGGACAGGGGGCGACCCTATGGCTACACCTTC.

The chain combines TRBV4-1 with TRBJ2-5; 8 positions agree with TRBD1. CDR3 length: 15 residues. The germline V gene has CDR1 MGHRA and CDR2 YSYEKL. Losses at the gene ends were 1 base for V and 5 bases for J; bases not matched to a gene: 6. This CDR3 reads CASSQVARGQETQYF. The CDR3 bases are TGCGCCAGCAGCCAAGTAGCCAGGGGGCAGGAGACCCAGTACTTC.

The V gene is TRBV27, the J gene TRBJ1-5; D uncertain. CDR1 and CDR2 (germline): MNHEY, SMNVEV (reference sequence). This CDR3 region has 12 residues. Trimming removed 8 bases from V and 5 bases from J, with 10 bases in between. CDR3 DNA sequence: TGTGCCAGCTCGGACCCCTATCAGCCCCAGCATTTT. Its protein product is CASSDPYQPQHF.

J is TRBJ1-6 and V is TRBV7-3, with D maybe TRBD1 (5 bases). Trimming shortened V by 5 bases and J by 9 bases, and 17 bases separated the two germline ends. The germline CDR1 and CDR2 sequences are SGHTA and FQGTGA. The CDR3 has 15 amino acids. Here the CDR3 DNA reads TGTGCCAGCAGCCAGGGCACAACGATCGGTTCACCCCTCCACTTT. Translation gives CASSQGTTIGSPLHF.